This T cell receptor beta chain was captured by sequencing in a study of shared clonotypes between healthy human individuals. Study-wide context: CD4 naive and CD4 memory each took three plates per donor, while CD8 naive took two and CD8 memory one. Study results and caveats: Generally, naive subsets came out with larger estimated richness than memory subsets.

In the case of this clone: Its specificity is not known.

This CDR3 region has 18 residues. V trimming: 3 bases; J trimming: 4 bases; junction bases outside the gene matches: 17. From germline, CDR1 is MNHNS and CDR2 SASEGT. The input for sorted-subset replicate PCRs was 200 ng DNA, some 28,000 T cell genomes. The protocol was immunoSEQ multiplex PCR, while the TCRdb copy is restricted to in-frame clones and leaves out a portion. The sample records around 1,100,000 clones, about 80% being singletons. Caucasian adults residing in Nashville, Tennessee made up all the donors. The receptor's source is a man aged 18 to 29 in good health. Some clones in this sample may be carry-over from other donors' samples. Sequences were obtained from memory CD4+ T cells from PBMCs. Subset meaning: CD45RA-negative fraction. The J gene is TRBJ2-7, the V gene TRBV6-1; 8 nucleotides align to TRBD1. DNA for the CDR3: TGTGCCAGCAGTGAGGCAGCATTGACAGGGGCCATGGCTTACGAGCAGTACTTC. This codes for CASSEAALTGAMAYEQYF.